This TCR beta chain was profiled in a study of OX40 agonist ivuxolimab in advanced cancers. Background on the whole study: Ivuxolimab was a fully human IgG2 agonistic monoclonal antibody targeting the costimulatory receptor OX40 (CD134). The paper reports the monotherapy dose-escalation portion (N = 52 patients) of the phase I ivuxolimab trial. Prior anti-PD-1, anti-PD-L1 or anti-CTLA-4 therapy was permitted, and 40% of dose-escalation patients had received checkpoint inhibitors. The dose-escalation cohort was 80% to 90% male with a mean age of roughly 60 years, ranging from about 20 to 85. Partial responses occurred in three dose-escalation patients, of whom one had hepatocellular carcinoma and two had cutaneous melanoma. Intravenous ivuxolimab was administered to patients every 2 weeks at six dose levels: 0.01, 0.1, 0.3, 1.5, 3 and 10 mg/kg. The point of sequencing TCRbeta in the periphery was to test whether ivuxolimab changed TCR sequence diversity and drove clonal T-cell expansion. Among the 52 dose-escalation patients, some 19 had hepatocellular carcinoma, roughly 15 melanoma, 9 renal cell carcinoma and 9 head and neck cancer.

For sequencing of the TCRbeta CDR3 region, genomic DNA was extracted from the sorted cells. TCRbeta CDR3 regions were sequenced using the immunoSEQ Assay. The source is immuneACCESS, and TCRdb retained only in-frame sequences with V and J called. Part of the clones is not carried over; for the studies checked, unresolved V genes explain less than half of this, and the remainder is unexplained. The sample table records approximately 22,000 clones; approximately 83% of these occur just once. Together, the top ten hold roughly 20% of the sample. Patients with a history of autoimmune disease or receiving systemic immunosuppression were excluded from the trial. Peripheral blood for TCR sequencing was collected from all dose cohorts at baseline, on cycle 4 day 1, and on cycle 7 day 1. The samples were taken from a phase I, first-in-human, multicenter, open-label dose-escalation trial of ivuxolimab. Adults with locally advanced or metastatic melanoma, renal cell carcinoma, hepatocellular carcinoma or head and neck squamous cell carcinoma were enrolled in the trial. CD4+ and CD8+ T cells were sorted separately from peripheral blood before TCR sequencing.

Concerning this clone itself: Its antigen is still unknown. Per-base qualities were not stored, and no clone one base away is much larger.

General findings and caveats noted by the study authors: At doses of 0.1 to 3.0 mg/kg, clonal expansion of both CD4+ and CD8+ T cells in blood was seen between baseline and week 6. Partial responders in the 0.1-3.0 mg/kg groups had among the lowest normalized peripheral clonal expansion, especially among CD8+ T cells. On average, CD8+ T cells showed more expanded clones than CD4+ T cells after ivuxolimab. Low levels of normalized T-cell clonal expansion were also seen in some patients who did not respond. Antigen specificity was not determined for the clonally expanded peripheral T cells.

CDR1 is given as MNHNS and CDR2 as SASEGT, both from the germline V gene. A distance of 9 bases separates the germline ends of V and J, which lose 2 bases and 4 bases respectively. There are 13 amino acids in the CDR3, from cysteine to phenylalanine inclusive. The read is trimmed to its CDR3 DNA, 39 bases read in frame from base 1. The sequence links TRBV6-1 to TRBJ2-7; the D gene assignment is ambiguous. Sequenced material: CD4+ or CD8+ T cells sorted from blood, taken in a trial of the OX40 agonist ivuxolimab. The sequence came from an adult with an advanced solid tumor such as melanoma, head and neck, liver or kidney cancer. CDR3 loop: CASSERQGYEQYF. The sequenced DNA: TGTGCCAGCAGTGAAAGACAAGGGTACGAGCAGTACTTC.